This TCR beta chain was retrieved from a study of technical replicates of blood from a few donors. The CDR3 has 16 amino acids. Per germline, CDR1 SGHRS and CDR2 YFSETQ. V lost 0 bases to trimming and J lost 2 bases; unmatched junction nucleotides: 0. Data came from immunoSEQ multiplex PCR; TCRdb stores just in-frame clones and leaves some out. This sample has 80,000 or so clones; around 96% occur once, and the top ten carry about 0.2%. This receptor was taken from a human donor in good health. The chain couples TRBV5-1 to TRBJ2-6; 9 bases fit TRBD1. Sample: T cells isolated from PBMCs. In DNA form, the CDR3 reads TGCGCCAGCAGCTTGGGACAGGGGGCTGGGGCCAACGTCCTGACTTTC. Encoded protein: CASSLGQGAGANVLTF.